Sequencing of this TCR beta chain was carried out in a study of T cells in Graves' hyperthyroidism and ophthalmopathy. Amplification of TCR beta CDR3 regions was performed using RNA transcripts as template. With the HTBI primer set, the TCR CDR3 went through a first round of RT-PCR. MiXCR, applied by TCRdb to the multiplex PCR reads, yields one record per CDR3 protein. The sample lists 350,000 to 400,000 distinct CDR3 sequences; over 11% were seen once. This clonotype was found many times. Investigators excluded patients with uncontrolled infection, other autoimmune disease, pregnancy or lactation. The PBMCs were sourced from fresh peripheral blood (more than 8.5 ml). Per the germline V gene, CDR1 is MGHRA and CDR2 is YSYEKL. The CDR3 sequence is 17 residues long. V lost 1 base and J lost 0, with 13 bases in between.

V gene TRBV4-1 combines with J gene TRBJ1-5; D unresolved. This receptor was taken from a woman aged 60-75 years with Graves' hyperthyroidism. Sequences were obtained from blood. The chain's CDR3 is CASSQGVFSVSNQPQHF. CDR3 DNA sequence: TGCGCCAGCAGCCAAGGGGTCTTTTCAGTTAGCAATCAGCCCCAGCATTTT.